The present T cell receptor beta chain was sequenced within a study of technical replicates of blood from a few donors. Germline CDR1 GTSNPN, CDR2 SVGIG (reference sequence). The ends were cut back, 4 bases at V and 9 bases at J, with 10 bases in the middle. The CDR3 runs 11 residues. The assay was immunoSEQ multiplex PCR, and TCRdb's table has in-frame clones only and misses some. The sample yields some 54,000 clones, roughly 95% seen once. Sequenced sample: PBMCs. V and J are TRBV30 and TRBJ2-1; D perhaps matches TRBD1 (6 bases). The TCR sequence derives from a human donor in good health. Some clones in this sample may be carry-over from other donors' samples. CDR3 sequence (DNA): TGTGCCTGGACCCAAGGGGGTGAGCAGTTCTTC. Translation gives CAWTQGGEQFF.